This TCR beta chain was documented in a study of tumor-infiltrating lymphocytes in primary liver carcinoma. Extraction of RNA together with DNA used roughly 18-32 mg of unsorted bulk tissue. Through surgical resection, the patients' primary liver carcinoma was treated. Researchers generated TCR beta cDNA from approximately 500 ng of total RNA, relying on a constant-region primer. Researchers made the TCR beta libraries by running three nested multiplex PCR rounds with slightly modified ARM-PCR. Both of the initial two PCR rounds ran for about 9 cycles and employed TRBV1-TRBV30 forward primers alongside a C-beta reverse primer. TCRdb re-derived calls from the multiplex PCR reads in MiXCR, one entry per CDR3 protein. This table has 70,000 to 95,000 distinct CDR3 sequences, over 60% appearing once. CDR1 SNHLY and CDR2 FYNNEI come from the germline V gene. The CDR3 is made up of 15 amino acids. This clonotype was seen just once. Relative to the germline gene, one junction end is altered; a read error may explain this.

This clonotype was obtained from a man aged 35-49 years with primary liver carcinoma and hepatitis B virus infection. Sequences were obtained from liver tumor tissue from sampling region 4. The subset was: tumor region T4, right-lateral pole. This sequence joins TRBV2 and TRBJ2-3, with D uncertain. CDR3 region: CVSKSSQLSTDTQYF. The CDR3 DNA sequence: TGTGTCAGCAAGTCGTCCCAGTTATCCACAGATACGCAGTATTTT. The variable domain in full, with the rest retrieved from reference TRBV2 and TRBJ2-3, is EPEVTQTPSHQVTQMGQEVILRCVPISNHLYFYWYRQILGQKVEFLVSFYNNEISEKSEIFDDQFSVERPDGSNFTLKIRSTKLEDSAMYFCVSKSSQLSTDTQYFGPGTRLTVL.